This T cell receptor beta chain stems from a study of memory CD4+ T cells and cytomegalovirus serostatus. The overall study: Healthy Belgian adult donors included fewer than 10 CMV-positive and 24 CMV-negative people. Whole-study results and caveats: Each of approximately 61 CMV-associated TCRbeta sequences occurred in one to five individuals.

Single viable CD3+CD4+CD8-CD45RO+ cells were sorted as the memory CD4+ T cells. CMV serostatus came from serum IgG against pp150, pp28, p38, p52. Total CD4+ T cells were enriched by CD4 positive selection. Trimming pared 3 bases from V and 2 bases from J, leaving 16 bases between. This CDR3 spans 16 amino acids. The germline V gene encodes CDR1 MDHEN and CDR2 SYDVKM. The data were produced by immunoSEQ multiplex PCR, yet TCRdb's version contains in-frame clones alone and is incomplete. The repertoire has around 60,000 clones, roughly four fifths of them found once; the top ten carry 0.75% to 0.9%. A word on this clone: Its specificity is unknown.

Sample: memory CD4+ T cells from blood. This sequence joins TRBV28 and TRBJ1-2; possible D gene TRBD1, 6 bases. This receptor was taken from an adult in good health and CMV-seronegative. CDR3 amino acids: CASSFMGGLGNYGYTF. The CDR3 nucleotides are TGTGCCAGCAGTTTCATGGGGGGCTTGGGGAACTATGGCTACACCTTC.